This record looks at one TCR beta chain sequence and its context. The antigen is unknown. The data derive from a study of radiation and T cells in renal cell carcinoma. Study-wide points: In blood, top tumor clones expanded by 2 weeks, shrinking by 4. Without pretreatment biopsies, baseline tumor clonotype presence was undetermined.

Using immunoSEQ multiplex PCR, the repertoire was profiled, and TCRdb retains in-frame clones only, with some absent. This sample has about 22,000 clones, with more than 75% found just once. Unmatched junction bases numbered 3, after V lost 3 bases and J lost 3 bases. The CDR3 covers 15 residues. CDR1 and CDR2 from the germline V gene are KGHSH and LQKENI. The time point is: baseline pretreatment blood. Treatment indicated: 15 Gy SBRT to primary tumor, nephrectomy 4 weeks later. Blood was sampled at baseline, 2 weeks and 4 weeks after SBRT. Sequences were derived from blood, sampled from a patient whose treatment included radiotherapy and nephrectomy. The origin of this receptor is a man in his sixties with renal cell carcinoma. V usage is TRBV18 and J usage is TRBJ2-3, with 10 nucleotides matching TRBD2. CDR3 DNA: TGTGCCAGCTCACCGGTTAGCGGGGGGACAGATACGCAGTATTTT. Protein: CASSPVSGGTDTQYF.